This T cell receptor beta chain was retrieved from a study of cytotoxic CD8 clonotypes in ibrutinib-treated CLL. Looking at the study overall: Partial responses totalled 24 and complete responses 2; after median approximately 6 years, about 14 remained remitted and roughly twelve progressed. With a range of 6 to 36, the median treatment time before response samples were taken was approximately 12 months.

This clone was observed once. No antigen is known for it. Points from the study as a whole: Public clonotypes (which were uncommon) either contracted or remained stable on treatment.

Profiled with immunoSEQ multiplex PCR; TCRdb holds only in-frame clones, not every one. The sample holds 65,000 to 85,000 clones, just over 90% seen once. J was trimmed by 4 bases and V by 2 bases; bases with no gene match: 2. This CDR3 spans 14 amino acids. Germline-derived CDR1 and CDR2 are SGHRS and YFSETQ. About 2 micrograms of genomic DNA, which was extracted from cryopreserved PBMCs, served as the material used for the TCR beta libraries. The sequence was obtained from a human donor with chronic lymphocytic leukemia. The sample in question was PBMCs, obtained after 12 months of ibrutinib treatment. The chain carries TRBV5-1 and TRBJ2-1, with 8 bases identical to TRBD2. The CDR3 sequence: CASSFVAGYNEQFF. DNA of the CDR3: TGCGCCAGCAGCTTTGTAGCGGGGTACAATGAGCAGTTCTTC.